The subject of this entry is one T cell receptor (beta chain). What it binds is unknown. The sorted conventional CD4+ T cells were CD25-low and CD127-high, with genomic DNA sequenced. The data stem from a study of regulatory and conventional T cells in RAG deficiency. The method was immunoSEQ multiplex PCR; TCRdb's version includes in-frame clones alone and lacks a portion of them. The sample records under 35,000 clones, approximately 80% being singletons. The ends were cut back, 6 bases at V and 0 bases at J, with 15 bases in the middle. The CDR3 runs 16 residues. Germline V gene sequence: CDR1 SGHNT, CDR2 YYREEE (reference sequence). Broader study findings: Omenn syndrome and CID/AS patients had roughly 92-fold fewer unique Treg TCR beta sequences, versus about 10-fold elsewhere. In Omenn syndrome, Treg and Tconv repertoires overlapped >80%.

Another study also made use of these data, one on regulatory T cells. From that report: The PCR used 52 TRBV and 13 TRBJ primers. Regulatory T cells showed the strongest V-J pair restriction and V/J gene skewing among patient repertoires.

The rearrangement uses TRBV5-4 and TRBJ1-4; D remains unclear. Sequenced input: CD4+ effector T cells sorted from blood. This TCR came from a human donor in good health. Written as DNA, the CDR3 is TGTGCCAGCACCACAAAAAACACTGCAACTAATGAAAAACTGTTTTTT. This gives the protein CASTTKNTATNEKLFF.